The 9 T cell receptor beta chains below come from one sample, sequenced in a study of blood T cell repertoires in COVID-19. Libraries were prepared by immunoSEQ multiplex PCR; TCRdb keeps only in-frame clonotypes and omits some of them. The repertoire has 130,000 or so clones, around 87% of them found once; the top ten carry less than 2.5%. The sample consisted of peripheral blood. These receptors were taken from an older man with active COVID-19.

This clone is a singleton in its sample. The chain uses TRBV28 and TRBJ1-1; D may be TRBD1 (6 bases). Per the germline V gene, CDR1 is MDHEN and CDR2 is SYDVKM. CDR3 size: 15 residues. The ends were cut back, 3 bases at V and 5 bases at J, with 16 bases in the middle. CDR3 coding DNA: TGTGCCAGCAGTTTTGTGGGGGCGCGCTTGACTGAAGCTTTCTTT. Encoded protein: CASSFVGARLTEAFF.

The V gene is TRBV7-2, the J gene TRBJ2-3, with D possibly matching TRBD1 (6 bases). The CDR3 extends over 14 amino acids. Trimming removed 6 bases at V and 2 bases at J, with 12 bases between. From germline, CDR1 is SGHTA and CDR2 FQGNSA. The CDR3 DNA is TGTGCCAGCAGAATCACAGGGCCCACAGATACGCAGTATTTT. It codes for CASRITGPTDTQYF.

V is TRBV6-6 and J is TRBJ1-1; 11 bases line up with TRBD1. The CDR3 has 16 amino acids. Germline CDR1 and CDR2: MNHNY and SVGAGI (reference sequence). With V trimmed by 8 bases and J by 5 bases, 13 bases remained unmatched. The CDR3 DNA follows: TGTGCCAGCGATACCGGGACAGGGGGTTCGGGGACTGAAGCTTTCTTT. Translated: CASDTGTGGSGTEAFF.

The chain uses TRBV18 and TRBJ1-2, with a weak D call TRBD1 (6 bases). The CDR3 covers 14 residues. Germline V CDR1 and CDR2: KGHSH, LQKENI. Trimming cost V 3 bases and J 4 bases, with 12 bases left between them. CDR3 region: CASSPRGGVYGYTF. As DNA, the CDR3 is TGTGCCAGCTCACCCCGAGGGGGGGTCTATGGCTACACCTTC.

The chain links TRBV4-3 to TRBJ2-7, with D tentatively TRBD2 (6 bases). CDR3 length: 15 residues. Trimming took off 0 bases at V and 0 bases at J, with 9 bases between the two ends. Germline V lookup: CDR1 LGHNA, CDR2 YSLEER. The CDR3 loop reads CASSQDRDSSYEQYF. The CDR3 DNA reads as TGCGCCAGCAGCCAAGACCGGGACTCCTCCTACGAGCAGTACTTC.

This clone was detected a few times. This chain joins TRBV5-1 and TRBJ2-7; D unclear. The CDR3 has 13 amino acids. CDR1 is SGHRS, CDR2 YFSETQ, per germline. V was cut by 1 base and J by 3 bases, with 8 bases left in between. The CDR3 is CASSLPPNYEQYF. The CDR3 region has the DNA TGCGCCAGCAGCTTGCCCCCCAACTACGAGCAGTACTTC.

The chain combines TRBV24-1 with TRBJ2-1; 7 bases are a match to TRBD1. The germline V gene has CDR1 KGHDR and CDR2 SFDVKD. The CDR3 runs to 17 residues. The junction had 10 bases not matched to a gene; V was cut back by 5 bases and J by 1 base. CDR3 loop: CATSVDRAWGSYNEQFF. CDR3 nucleotide sequence: TGTGCCACCAGTGTTGACAGGGCTTGGGGGTCCTACAATGAGCAGTTCTTC.

The chain employs TRBV5-4 and TRBJ2-7; TRBD1 matches at 7 bases. V dropped 4 bases and J dropped 4; count of bases not matched to a gene: 5. Germline CDR1 reads SGHNT; CDR2 reads YYREEE (reference sequence). This CDR3 comprises 13 residues. CDR3 bases: TGTGCCAGCAGCACCGGGACAGATTACGAGCAGTACTTC. Its protein is CASSTGTDYEQYF.

V gene TRBV2 combines with J gene TRBJ2-5; 10 bases are shared with TRBD1. Germline V gives CDR1 SNHLY, CDR2 FYNNEI. Losses at the gene ends were 4 bases for V and 5 bases for J; bases not matched to a gene: 1. This CDR3 spans 13 amino acids. CDR3 sequence reads: CASSGTGGETQYF. In DNA form, the CDR3 reads TGTGCCAGCAGTGGGACAGGGGGTGAGACCCAGTACTTC.